The source of this T cell receptor beta chain is a study of chemoradiotherapy in HPV16-positive cancers. Study-wide findings and caveats: During treatment, candidate HPV-specific clones and E7-related motifs expanded in tumor.

Using immunoSEQ multiplex PCR, the repertoire was profiled, and TCRdb retains in-frame clones only, with some absent. This table holds 15,000 to 20,000 clones, around four fifths found once. This clone was seen a handful of times. Its antigen remains unidentified. This CDR3 has 14 residues. Trimming took off 5 bases at V and 0 bases at J, with 11 bases between the two ends. The germline V gene encodes CDR1 SGHRS and CDR2 YFSETQ. Sample acquisition took place from a patient who underwent chemoradiotherapy. The chain uses TRBV5-1 and TRBJ1-2; D might be TRBD1 (5 bases). This TCR was sampled from a human donor with HPV-associated anogenital cancer. The CDR3 coding sequence is TGCGCCAGCAGTCCCCAGACAGCTAACTATGGCTACACCTTC. It yields the protein CASSPQTANYGYTF.